The rows below give T cell receptor beta chains drawn from one sample of a study of long-term antiretroviral therapy in people with HIV. Assay used: immunoSEQ multiplex PCR; TCRdb lists only in-frame clones, some missing. The sample carries around 30,000 clones, 85% recorded once. This specimen consisted of unsorted PBMCs, obtained around 3.3 years after starting antiretroviral therapy. The receptors were sampled from a man younger than 35 with HIV. CDR3s include the opening cysteine and the closing phenylalanine or tryptophan. A D gene is named only where the DNA matches it firmly. A row's size may be missing; if present it is once, few, many or a size class.

>-|-|TRBJ2-7|TRBV5-6
CASSLAGFSYEQYF
TGTGCCAGCAGCTTGGCGGGGTTCTCCTACGAGCAGTACTTC
>few|-|TRBJ1-5|TRBV15
CATSRRTRGSNQPQHF
TGTGCCACCAGCAGACGAACCAGGGGTAGCAATCAGCCCCAGCATTTT
>-|TRBD1|TRBJ1-1|TRBV7-9
CASSLGQGAAAFF
TGTGCCAGCAGCTTAGGACAGGGGGCGGCGGCTTTCTTT
>-|-|TRBJ1-2|TRBV27
CASSFGQTYGYTF
TGTGCCAGCAGTTTCGGACAGACCTATGGCTACACCTTC
>-|-|TRBJ2-5|TRBV1
CTSSQGGERETQYF
TGCACCAGCAGCCAGGGCGGGGAGAGAGAGACCCAGTACTTC
>few|TRBD1|TRBJ2-7|TRBV7-9
CASSTGTGFYEQYF
TGTGCCAGCAGCACCGGGACAGGGTTCTACGAGCAGTACTTC
>-|-|TRBJ2-2|TRBV7-9
CASSYTVANTGELFF
TGTGCCAGCAGCTACACGGTTGCGAACACCGGGGAGCTGTTTTTT
>-|TRBD2|TRBJ2-1|TRBV7-2
CASSSPGERGYNEQFF
TGTGCCAGCAGCTCCCCCGGGGAGCGGGGCTACAATGAGCAGTTCTTC
>-|TRBD2|TRBJ2-7|TRBV9
CASSGESGGAPYEQYF
TGTGCCAGCAGCGGAGAAAGCGGGGGGGCCCCCTACGAGCAGTACTTC
>few|-|TRBJ1-2|TRBV29-1
CSVEVSYGYTF
TGCAGCGTTGAAGTCAGCTATGGCTACACCTTC
>-|TRBD1|TRBJ2-1|TRBV27
CASSSLTGTDNNEQFF
TGTGCCAGCAGTTCCCTTACCGGGACAGACAACAATGAGCAGTTCTTC
>-|TRBD2|TRBJ2-1|TRBV4-1
CASSQAGRLAGGNEQFF
TGCGCCAGCAGCCAGGCTGGAAGGCTAGCGGGAGGCAATGAGCAGTTCTTC
>-|-|TRBJ1-2|TRBV27
CASSLLAGKRGYTF
TGTGCCAGCAGTTTATTGGCAGGGAAGCGTGGCTACACCTTC
>-|TRBD1|TRBJ1-2|TRBV4-2
CASSQAGQDPGGYTF
TGTGCCAGCAGCCAGGCCGGACAGGACCCTGGGGGCTACACCTTC
>once|-|TRBJ1-4|TRBV11-2
CASSLDASGGEKLFF
TGTGCCAGCAGCTTAGATGCCAGCGGGGGTGAAAAACTGTTTTTT
>-|TRBD1|TRBJ1-1|TRBV5-6
CASSSNDRDAEAFF
TGTGCCAGCAGCTCAAATGACAGGGATGCGGAAGCTTTCTTT
>-|-|TRBJ1-1|TRBV5-4
CASSQQVQGNTEAFF
TGTGCCAGCAGCCAACAGGTACAGGGGAACACTGAAGCTTTCTTT
>-|-|TRBJ2-3|TRBV7-9
CASSSVLASASLDTQYF
TGTGCCAGCAGCTCCGTCCTGGCTAGCGCGAGCCTAGATACGCAGTATTTT
>-|-|TRBJ2-1|TRBV6-5
CASSTERATNEQFF
TGTGCCAGCAGTACGGAGCGGGCAACCAATGAGCAGTTCTTC
>-|-|TRBJ2-7|TRBV7-9
CASSLAGGDRHSYEQYF
TGTGCCAGCAGCTTAGCGGGGGGGGACAGGCACTCCTACGAGCAGTACTTC
>few|TRBD1|TRBJ1-2|TRBV5-4
CASSLAGGHGYTF
TGTGCCAGCAGCTTGGCAGGGGGCCATGGCTACACCTTC
>-|TRBD1|TRBJ1-5|TRBV2
CASSSDRSSNQPQHF
TGTGCCAGCAGTTCGGACAGGAGTAGCAATCAGCCCCAGCATTTT
>-|TRBD2|TRBJ2-1|TRBV27
CASPTRLAGGRPPYNEQFF
TGTGCCAGCCCCACCCGACTAGCGGGAGGGCGCCCTCCCTACAATGAGCAGTTCTTC
>-|-|TRBJ1-2|TRBV6-4
CASSDSTWTGLVYGYTF
TGTGCCAGCAGTGACTCAACCTGGACCGGCCTGGTGTATGGCTACACCTTC